This T cell receptor (beta chain) was retrieved from a study of CXCR3-negative and CXCR3-positive naive CD8 T cells. Study-wide results and limits: Comparison of naive cells showed more hydrophobic TRB CDR3s in CXCR3-positive than in CXCR3-negative naive cells.

UMI-labeled TRB cDNA libraries were prepared by 5' RACE. TCRdb re-called the 5' RACE reads and shows each CDR3 protein once, DNA omitted. The data show 95,000 to 100,000 distinct CDR3 sequences, and the top ten clones hold about 1%. As to this clonotype: Antigen: not known.

This CDR3 region has 14 residues. In germline, CDR1 is DFQATT, CDR2 SNEGSKA (reference sequence). This clonotype was obtained from a human donor in good health. Some clones in this sample may be carry-over from other donors' samples. Specimen: naive CXCR3+ CD8+ T cells from blood. Specified subset: CD45RO-CCR7+CD27+CD95- naive CD8+ T cells expressing CXCR3 (TNR3+). The chain employs TRBV20-1 and TRBJ2-7; with no DNA, the TCRdb D assignment of TRBD2 cannot be verified. Here the CDR3 reads CSATRDSSSYEQYF.